The entry below describes one T cell receptor (beta chain). The antigen remains undetermined. Documented time point: persistent/refractory GD, antithyroid drugs over 5 years with positive TRAb. PBMC RNA served as the TCR library source. Patients with Graves' disease were diagnosed by American Thyroid Association guidelines. The sample originates from a study of regulatory T cells in long-lasting Graves disease. Whole-study results and caveats: Newly diagnosed disease favored TRBV20-1 and TRBJ2-1 over persistent disease. Among the persistent patients, some 2,900 public clonotypes were shared, more than the 950 to 1,000 shared among new patients.

Building of the TCR beta libraries involved iRepertoire HTBI primers and Arm-PCR of CDR3 regions. MiXCR, applied by TCRdb to the multiplex PCR reads, yields one record per CDR3 protein. The sample carries 350,000 to 450,000 distinct CDR3 sequences, roughly 20% recorded once. Germline V CDR1 and CDR2: DFQATT, SNEGSKA (reference sequence). Trimming left V 4 bases short and J 1 base short, with 4 bases between. This CDR3 spans 11 amino acids. The material was peripheral blood mononuclear cells (PBMCs), obtained when the disease was refractory, from a patient treated with antithyroid drugs. The chain couples TRBV20-1 to TRBJ1-1; D call uncertain. This receptor was taken from a female donor with Graves disease. CDR3 sequence: CSATENTEAFF. The DNA for the CDR3 is TGCAGTGCTACCGAGAACACTGAAGCTTTCTTT.